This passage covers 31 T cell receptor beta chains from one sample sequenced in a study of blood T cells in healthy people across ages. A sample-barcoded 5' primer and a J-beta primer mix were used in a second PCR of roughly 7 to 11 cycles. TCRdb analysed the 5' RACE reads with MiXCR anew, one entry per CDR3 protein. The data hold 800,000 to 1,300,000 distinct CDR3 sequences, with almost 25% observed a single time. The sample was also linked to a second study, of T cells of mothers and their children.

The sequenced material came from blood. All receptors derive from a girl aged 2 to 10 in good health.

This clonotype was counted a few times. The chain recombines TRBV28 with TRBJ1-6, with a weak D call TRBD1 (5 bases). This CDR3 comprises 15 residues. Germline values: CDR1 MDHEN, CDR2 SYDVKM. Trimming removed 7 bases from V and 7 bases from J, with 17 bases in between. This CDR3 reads CASITGTGANSPLHF. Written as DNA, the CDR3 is TGTGCCAGCATCACCGGGACCGGAGCCAATTCACCCCTCCACTTT. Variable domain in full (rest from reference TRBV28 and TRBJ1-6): DVKVTQSSRYLVKRTGEKVFLECVQDMDHENMFWYRQDPGLGLRLIYFSYDVKMKEKGDIPEGYSVSREKKERFSLILESASTNQTSMYLCASITGTGANSPLHFGNGTRLTVT.

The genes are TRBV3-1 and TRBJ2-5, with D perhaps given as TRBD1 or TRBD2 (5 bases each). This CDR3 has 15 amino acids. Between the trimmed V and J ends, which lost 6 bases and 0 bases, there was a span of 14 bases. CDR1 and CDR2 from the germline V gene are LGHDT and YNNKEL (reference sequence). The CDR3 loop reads CASRLTGDHQETQYF. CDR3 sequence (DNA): TGTGCCAGCAGACTGACCGGGGACCACCAAGAGACCCAGTACTTC.

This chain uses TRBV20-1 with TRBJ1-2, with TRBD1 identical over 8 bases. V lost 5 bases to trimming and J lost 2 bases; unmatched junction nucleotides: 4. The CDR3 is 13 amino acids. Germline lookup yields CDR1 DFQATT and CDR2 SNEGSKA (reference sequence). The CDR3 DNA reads TGCAGTGCTGGGGCAGGGGGCAACTATGGCTACACCTTC. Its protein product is CSAGAGGNYGYTF.

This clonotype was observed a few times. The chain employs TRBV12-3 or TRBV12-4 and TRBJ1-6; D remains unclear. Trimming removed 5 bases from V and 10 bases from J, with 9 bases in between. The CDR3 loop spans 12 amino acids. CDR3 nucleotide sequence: TGTGCCAGCAGTACCGGGTTCTCACCCCTCCACTTT. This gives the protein CASSTGFSPLHF.

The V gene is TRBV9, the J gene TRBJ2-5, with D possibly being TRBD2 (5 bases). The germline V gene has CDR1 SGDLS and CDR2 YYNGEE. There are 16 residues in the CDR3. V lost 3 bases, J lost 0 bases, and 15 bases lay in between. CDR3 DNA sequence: TGTGCCAGCAGCGCCGATCCTGTGCGGGACCAAGAGACCCAGTACTTC. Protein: CASSADPVRDQETQYF.

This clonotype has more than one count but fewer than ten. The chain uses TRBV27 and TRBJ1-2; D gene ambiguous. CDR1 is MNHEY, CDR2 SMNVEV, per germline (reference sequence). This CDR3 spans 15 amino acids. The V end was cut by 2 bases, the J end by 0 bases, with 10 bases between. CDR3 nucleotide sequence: TGTGCCAGCAGTTTAATCGGGGAAACTAACTATGGCTACACCTTC. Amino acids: CASSLIGETNYGYTF.

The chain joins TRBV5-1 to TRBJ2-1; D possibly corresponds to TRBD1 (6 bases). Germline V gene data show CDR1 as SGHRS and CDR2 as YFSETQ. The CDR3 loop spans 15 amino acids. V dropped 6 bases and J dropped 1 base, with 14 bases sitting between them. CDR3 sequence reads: CASTLGASSYNEQFF. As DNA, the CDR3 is TGCGCCAGCACTCTGGGGGCCTCATCCTACAATGAGCAGTTCTTC.

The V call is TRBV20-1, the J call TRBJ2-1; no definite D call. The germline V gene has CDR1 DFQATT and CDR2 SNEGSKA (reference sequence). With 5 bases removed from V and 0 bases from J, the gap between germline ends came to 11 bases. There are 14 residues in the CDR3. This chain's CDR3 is CSAGYRSSYNEQFF. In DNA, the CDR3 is TGCAGTGCTGGGTATAGGAGCTCCTACAATGAGCAGTTCTTC.

CDR3 protein: CATNEGGVGNTQYF. The CDR3 bases are TGTGCCACCAATGAGGGGGGCGTGGGGAATACGCAGTATTTT. V is TRBV24-1 and J is TRBJ2-3; the D call may be TRBD1 or TRBD2 (6 bases each). V lost 8 bases and J lost 7, with 18 bases in between. Germline V gives CDR1 KGHDR, CDR2 SFDVKD. This CDR3 has 14 amino acids.

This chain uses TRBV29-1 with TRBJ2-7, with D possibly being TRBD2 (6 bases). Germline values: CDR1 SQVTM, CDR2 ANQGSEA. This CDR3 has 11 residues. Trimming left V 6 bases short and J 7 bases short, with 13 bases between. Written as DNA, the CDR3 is TGCAGCGTGGAGACTAGTTCTGAGCAGTACTTC. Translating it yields CSVETSSEQYF.

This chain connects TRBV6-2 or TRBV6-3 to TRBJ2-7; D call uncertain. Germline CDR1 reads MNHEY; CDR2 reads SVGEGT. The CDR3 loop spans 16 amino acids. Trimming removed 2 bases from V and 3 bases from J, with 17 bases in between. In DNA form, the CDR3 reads TGTGCCAGCAGTTACAAGGGTGACCCTTTAAACTACGAGCAGTACGTC. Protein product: CASSYKGDPLNYEQYV.

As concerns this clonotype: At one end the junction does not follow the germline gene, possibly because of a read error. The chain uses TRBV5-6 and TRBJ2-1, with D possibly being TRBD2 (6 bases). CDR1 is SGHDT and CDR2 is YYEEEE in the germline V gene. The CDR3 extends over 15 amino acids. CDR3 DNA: TGTGCCAGCAGCTTGGTTCAGGGCGCGGGGAAGGAGCAGCTCTTC. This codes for CASSLVQGAGKEQLF.

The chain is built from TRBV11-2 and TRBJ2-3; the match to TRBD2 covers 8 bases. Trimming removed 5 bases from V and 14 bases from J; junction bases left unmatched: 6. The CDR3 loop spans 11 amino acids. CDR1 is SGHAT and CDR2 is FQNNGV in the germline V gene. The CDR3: CASSPGGVWYF. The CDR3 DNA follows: TGTGCCAGCAGCCCCGGGGGGGTATGGTATTTT.

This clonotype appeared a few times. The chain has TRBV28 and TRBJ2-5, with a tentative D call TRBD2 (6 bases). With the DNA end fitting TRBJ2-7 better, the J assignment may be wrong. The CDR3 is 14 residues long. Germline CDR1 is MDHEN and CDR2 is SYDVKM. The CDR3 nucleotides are TGTGCCAGCAGTGGCGGGATTCGTTCCTACGAGCAGTACTTC. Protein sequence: CASSGGIRSYEQYF.

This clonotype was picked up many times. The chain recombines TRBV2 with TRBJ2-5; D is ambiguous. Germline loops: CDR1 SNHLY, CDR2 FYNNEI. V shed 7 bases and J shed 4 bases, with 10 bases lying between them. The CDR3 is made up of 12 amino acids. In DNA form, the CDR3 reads TGTGCCAGCAACCAGTGGGGAGAGACCCAGTACTTC. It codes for CASNQWGETQYF.

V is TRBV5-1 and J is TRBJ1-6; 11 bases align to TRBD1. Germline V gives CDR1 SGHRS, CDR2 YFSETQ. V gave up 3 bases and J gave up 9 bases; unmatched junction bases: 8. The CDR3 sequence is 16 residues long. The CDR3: CASSSPDRGLFSPLHF. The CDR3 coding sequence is TGCGCCAGCAGCTCTCCGGACAGGGGGCTATTTTCACCCCTCCACTTT. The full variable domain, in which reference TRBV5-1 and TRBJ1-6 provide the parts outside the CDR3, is KAGVTQTPRYLIKTRGQQVTLSCSPISGHRSVSWYQQTPGQGLQFLFEYFSETQRNKGNFPGRFSGRQFSNSRSEMNVSTLELGDSALYLCASSSPDRGLFSPLHFGNGTRLTVT.

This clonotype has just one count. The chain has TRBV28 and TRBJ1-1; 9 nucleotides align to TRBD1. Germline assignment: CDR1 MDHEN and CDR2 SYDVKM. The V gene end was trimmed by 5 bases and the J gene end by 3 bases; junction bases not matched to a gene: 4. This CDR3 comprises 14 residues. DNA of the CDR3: TGTGCCAGCAGTCTCCGGGACAGGGACACTGAAGCTTTCTTT. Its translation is CASSLRDRDTEAFF.

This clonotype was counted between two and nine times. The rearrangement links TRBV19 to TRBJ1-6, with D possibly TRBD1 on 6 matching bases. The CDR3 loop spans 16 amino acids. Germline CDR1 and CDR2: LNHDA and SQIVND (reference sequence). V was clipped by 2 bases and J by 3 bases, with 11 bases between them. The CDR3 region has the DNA TGTGCCAGTAGTATATCGAAAGGGGGCTATAATTCACCCCTCCACTTT. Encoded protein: CASSISKGGYNSPLHF.

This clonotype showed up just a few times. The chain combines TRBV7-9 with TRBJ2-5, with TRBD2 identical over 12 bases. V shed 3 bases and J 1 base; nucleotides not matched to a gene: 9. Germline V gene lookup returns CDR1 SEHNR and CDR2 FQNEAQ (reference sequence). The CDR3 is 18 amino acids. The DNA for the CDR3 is TGTGCCAGCAGCTTTAGGAGGACTAGCGGGGAGCTCCAAGAGACCCAGTACTTC. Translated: CASSFRRTSGELQETQYF.

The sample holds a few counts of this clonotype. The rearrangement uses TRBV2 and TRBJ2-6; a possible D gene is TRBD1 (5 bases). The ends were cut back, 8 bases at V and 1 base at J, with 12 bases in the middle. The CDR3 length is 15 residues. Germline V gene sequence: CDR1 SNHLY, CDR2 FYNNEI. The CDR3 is CASAAGWSGANVLTF. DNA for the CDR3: TGTGCCAGCGCGGCAGGGTGGTCTGGGGCCAACGTCCTGACTTTC.

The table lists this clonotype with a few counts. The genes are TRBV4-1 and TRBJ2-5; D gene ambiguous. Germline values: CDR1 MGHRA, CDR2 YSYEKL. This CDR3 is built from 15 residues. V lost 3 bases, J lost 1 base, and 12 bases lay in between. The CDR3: CASSQPLRTQETQYF. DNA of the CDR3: TGCGCCAGCAGCCAGCCTTTGCGGACCCAAGAGACCCAGTACTTC.

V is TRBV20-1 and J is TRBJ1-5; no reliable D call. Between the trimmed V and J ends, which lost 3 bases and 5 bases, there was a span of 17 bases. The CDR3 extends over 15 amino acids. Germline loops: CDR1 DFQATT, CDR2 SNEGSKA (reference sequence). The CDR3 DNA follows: TGCAGTGCTAGTTTATCCCTCGGAGTTTATCAGCCCCAGCATTTT. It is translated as CSASLSLGVYQPQHF.

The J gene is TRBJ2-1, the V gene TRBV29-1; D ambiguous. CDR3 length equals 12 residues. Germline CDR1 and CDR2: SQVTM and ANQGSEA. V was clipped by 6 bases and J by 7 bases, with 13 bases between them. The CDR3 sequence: CSVYEHGNEQFF. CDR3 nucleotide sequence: TGCAGCGTCTACGAACATGGTAATGAGCAGTTCTTC.

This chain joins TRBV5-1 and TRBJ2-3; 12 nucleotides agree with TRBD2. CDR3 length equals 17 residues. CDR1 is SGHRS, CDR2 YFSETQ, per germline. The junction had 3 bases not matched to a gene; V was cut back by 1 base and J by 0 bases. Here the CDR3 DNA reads TGCGCCAGCAGCTTGTTGGGGACTAGCGGGAGCACAGATACGCAGTATTTT. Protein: CASSLLGTSGSTDTQYF.

Written as DNA, the CDR3 is TGCAGCGTGGTTAGCGGGGTGATCACAGATACGCAGTATTTT. It specifies CSVVSGVITDTQYF. The J gene is TRBJ2-3, the V gene TRBV29-1; TRBD2 matches at 8 bases. The CDR3 has 14 amino acids. The ends lost 6 bases at V and 2 bases at J; junction bases unmatched: 7. The germline V gene encodes CDR1 SQVTM and CDR2 ANQGSEA.

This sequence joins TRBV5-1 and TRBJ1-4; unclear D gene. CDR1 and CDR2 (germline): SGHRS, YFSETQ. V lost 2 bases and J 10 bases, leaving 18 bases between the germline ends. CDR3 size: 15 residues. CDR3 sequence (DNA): TGCGCCAGCAGCTTTAGGGCCGCGGGCGGAGTAAAACTGTTTTTT. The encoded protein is CASSFRAAGGVKLFF.

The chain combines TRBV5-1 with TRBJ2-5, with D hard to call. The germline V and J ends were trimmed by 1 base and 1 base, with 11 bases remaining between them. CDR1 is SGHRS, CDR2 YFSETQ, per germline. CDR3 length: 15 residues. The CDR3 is CASSLNEPTQETQYF. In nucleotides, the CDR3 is TGCGCCAGCAGCTTGAACGAACCCACCCAAGAGACCCAGTACTTC.

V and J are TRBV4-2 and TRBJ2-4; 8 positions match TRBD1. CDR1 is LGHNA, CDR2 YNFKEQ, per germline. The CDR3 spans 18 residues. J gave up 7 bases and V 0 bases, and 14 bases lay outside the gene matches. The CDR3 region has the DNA TGTGCCAGCAGCCAAGAAAAAGTGAGACAGGGGTTGTCGAACATTCAGTACTTC. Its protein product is CASSQEKVRQGLSNIQYF.

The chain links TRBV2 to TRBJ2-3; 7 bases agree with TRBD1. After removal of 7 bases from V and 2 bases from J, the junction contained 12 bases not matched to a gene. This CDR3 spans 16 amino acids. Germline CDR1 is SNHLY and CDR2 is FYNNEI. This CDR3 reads CASKTGPFRTTDTQYF. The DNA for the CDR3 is TGTGCCAGCAAGACAGGGCCGTTCCGTACCACAGATACGCAGTATTTT.

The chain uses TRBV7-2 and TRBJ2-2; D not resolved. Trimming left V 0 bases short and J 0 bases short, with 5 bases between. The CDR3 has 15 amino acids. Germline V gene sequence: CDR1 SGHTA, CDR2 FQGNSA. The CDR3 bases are TGTGCCAGCAGCTTAGCACGCCCGAACACCGGGGAGCTGTTTTTT. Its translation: CASSLARPNTGELFF. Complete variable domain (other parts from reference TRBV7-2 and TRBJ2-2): GAGVSQSPSNKVTEKGKDVELRCDPISGHTALYWYRQSLGQGLEFLIYFQGNSAPDKSGLPSDRFSAERTGGSVSTLTIQRTQQEDSAVYLCASSLARPNTGELFFGEGSRLTVL.

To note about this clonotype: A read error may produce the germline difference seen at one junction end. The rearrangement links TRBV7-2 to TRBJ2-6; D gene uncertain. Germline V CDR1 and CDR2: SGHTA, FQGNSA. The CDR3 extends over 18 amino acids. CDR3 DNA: TGTGCCAGCAGCTTAGCGCCGCAGCCTGAGTCTGAGGCCAACGTCCTGACTTTC. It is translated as CASSLAPQPESEANVLTF.